The text below deals with one T cell receptor (beta chain). These data are taken from a study of blood T cell repertoires in COVID-19. Overall study context: The United States, Italy and Spain provided the acute and convalescent COVID-19 samples. The analysed material was cDNA or gDNA that came from T cells, B-cell-depleted T cells, or PBMCs.

Per the study methods: Researchers report that nucleated cell counts were estimated from reference gene primer amplification. Clones were sequenced by immunoSEQ multiplex PCR, and TCRdb holds only the in-frame ones, with some missing. That table furnishes V, J and clone size, whereas the DNA furnished D and trimming. The sample contains approximately 35,000 clones, about 80% of which appear only once. The germline gives CDR1 SQVTM, CDR2 ANQGSEA. V was pared by 7 bases and J by 4 bases, with 9 bases of the junction left unmatched. The CDR3 covers 13 residues. The receptor comes from a man at least 80 years old with acute or convalescent COVID-19. The genes are TRBV29-1 and TRBJ2-7; TRBD2 agrees at 8 bases. The specimen sequenced was peripheral blood. The CDR3 DNA reads TGCAGCGCCAGCGGGAGTGTCGGATACGAGCAGTACTTC. Translated, it gives CSASGSVGYEQYF.